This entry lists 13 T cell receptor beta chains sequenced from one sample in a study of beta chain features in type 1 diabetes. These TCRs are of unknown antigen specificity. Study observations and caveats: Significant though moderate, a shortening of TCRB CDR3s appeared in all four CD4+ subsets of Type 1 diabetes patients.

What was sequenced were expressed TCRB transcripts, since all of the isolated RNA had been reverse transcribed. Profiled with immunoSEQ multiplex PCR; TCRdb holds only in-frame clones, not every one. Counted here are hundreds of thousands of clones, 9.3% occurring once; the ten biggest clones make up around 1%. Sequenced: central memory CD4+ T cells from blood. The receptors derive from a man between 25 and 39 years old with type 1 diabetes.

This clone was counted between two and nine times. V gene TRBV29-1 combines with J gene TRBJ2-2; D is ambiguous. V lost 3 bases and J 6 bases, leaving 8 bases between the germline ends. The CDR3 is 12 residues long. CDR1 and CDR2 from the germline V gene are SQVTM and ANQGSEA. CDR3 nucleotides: TGCAGCGTTGAGAAAGGTTCCGGGGAGCTGTTTTTT. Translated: CSVEKGSGELFF.

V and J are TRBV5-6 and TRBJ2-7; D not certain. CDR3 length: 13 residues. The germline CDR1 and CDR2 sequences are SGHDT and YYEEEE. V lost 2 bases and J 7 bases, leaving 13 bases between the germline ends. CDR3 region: CASSLGLRGEQYF. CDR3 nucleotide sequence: TGTGCCAGCAGCTTAGGATTAAGAGGAGAGCAGTACTTC.

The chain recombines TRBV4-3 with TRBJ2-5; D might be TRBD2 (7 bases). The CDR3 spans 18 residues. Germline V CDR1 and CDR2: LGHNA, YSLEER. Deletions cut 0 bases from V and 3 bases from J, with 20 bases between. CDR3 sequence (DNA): TGCGCCAGCAGCCAAGATAGGGCCCCCAGGGGAGGGGAAGAGACCCAGTACTTC. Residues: CASSQDRAPRGGEETQYF.

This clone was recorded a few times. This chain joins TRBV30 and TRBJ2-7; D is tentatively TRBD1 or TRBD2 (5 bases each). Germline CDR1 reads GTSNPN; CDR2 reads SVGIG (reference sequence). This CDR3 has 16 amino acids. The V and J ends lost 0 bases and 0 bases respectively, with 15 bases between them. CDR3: CAWSVRGRASSYEQYF. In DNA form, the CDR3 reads TGTGCCTGGAGTGTACGGGGCAGGGCGAGCTCCTACGAGCAGTACTTC.

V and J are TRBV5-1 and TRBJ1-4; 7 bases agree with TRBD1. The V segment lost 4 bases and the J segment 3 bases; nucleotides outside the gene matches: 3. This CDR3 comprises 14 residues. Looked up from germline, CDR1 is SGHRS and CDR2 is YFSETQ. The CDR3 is CASSRDRPNEKLFF. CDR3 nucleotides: TGCGCCAGCAGCCGGGACAGACCTAATGAAAAACTGTTTTTT.

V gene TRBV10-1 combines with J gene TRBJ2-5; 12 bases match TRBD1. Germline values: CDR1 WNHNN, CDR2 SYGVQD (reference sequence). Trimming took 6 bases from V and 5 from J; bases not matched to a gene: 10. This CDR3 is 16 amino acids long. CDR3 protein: CASSPGQGAARETQYF. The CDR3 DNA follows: TGCGCCAGCAGCCCGGGACAGGGGGCCGCCAGGGAGACCCAGTACTTC.

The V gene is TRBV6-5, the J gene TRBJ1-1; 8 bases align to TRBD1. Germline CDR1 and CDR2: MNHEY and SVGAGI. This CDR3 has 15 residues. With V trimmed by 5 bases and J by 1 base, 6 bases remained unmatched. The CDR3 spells CASSGQGRGNTEAFF. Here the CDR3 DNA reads TGTGCCAGCAGTGGACAGGGCCGGGGGAACACTGAAGCTTTCTTT.

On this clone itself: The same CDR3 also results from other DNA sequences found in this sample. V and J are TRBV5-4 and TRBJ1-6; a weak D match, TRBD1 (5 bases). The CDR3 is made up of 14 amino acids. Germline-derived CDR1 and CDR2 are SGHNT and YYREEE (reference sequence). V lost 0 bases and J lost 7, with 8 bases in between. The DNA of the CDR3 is TGTGCCAGCAGCTTGGAGCAGGGAAATTCACCCCTCCACTTT. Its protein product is CASSLEQGNSPLHF.

CDR3 coding DNA: TGTGCCAGCAGCCTTTGGCTCTCTGGAAACACCATATATTTT. It specifies CASSLWLSGNTIYF. This chain uses TRBV7-2 with TRBJ1-3; D remains unclear. The CDR3 runs 14 residues. Germline loops: CDR1 SGHTA, CDR2 FQGNSA. Trimming shortened V by 5 bases and J by 0 bases, and 8 bases separated the two germline ends.

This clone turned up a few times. CDR3 region: CASSKGFSGNTIYF. As DNA, the CDR3 is TGTGCCAGCAGTAAGGGTTTCTCTGGAAACACCATATATTTT. The chain joins TRBV27 to TRBJ1-3; no definite D call. The V and J ends lost 5 bases and 0 bases respectively, with 8 bases between them. Germline V gene lookup returns CDR1 MNHEY and CDR2 SMNVEV (reference sequence). CDR3 size: 14 residues.

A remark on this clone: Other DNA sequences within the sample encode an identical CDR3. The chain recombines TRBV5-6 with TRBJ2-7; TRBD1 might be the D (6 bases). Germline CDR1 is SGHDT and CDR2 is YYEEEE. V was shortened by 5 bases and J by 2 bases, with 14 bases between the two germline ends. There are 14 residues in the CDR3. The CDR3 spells CASSSPTGAYEQYF. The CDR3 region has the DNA TGTGCCAGCAGTTCACCGACAGGAGCCTACGAGCAGTACTTC. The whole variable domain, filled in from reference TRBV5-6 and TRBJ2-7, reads DAGVTQSPTHLIKTRGQQVTLRCSPKSGHDTVSWYQQALGQGPQFIFQYYEEEERQRGNFPDRFSGHQFPNYSSELNVNALLLGDSALYLCASSSPTGAYEQYFGPGTRLTVT.

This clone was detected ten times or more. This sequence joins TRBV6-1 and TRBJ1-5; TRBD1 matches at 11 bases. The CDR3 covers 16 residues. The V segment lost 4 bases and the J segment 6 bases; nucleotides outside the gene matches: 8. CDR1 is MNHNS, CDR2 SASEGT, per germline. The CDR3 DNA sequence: TGTGCCAGCAGTGGAACCGGGACAGGGGGTGGTCAGCCCCAGCATTTT. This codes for CASSGTGTGGGQPQHF.

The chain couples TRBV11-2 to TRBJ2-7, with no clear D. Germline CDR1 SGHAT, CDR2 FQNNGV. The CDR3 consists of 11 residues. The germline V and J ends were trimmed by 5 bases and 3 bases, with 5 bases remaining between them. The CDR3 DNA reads TGTGCCAGCAGCCCGGTCTACGAGCAGTACTTC. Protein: CASSPVYEQYF.